This T cell receptor (beta chain) was profiled in a study of cytomegalovirus exposure and HLA in healthy donors (dated by TCRdb to the late 2010s). For context, the study as a whole: An earlier analysis of 587 of the donors reported over 250 Gb of sequence data and 95 million to 140 million unique TCR beta sequences obtained from about 200 million T cells. An early release covering about 600 HLA-typed donors comprised roughly 300 gigabases of sequencing data and around 85 million unique TCR sequences. Of the roughly 390 genotyped donors, over 65% fell in the genetic ancestry cluster associated with self-reported Caucasian donors. The study aimed to test whether cataloging public T cell receptors could reveal signatures of past pathogen exposure. The study used immunosequencing to profile the T cell repertoires of under 700 subjects and linked those repertoires to cytomegalovirus serostatus. A separate validation cohort of approximately 130 different subjects was used in addition to the 666-subject first cohort. The study combined high-throughput TCR immunosequencing, statistical association of individual TCRs with disease status, and machine learning to predict cytomegalovirus infection status. In a later analysis, previously published TCR beta repertoires from some 640 donors were re-analyzed and high-resolution HLA genotyping was added so that TCR occurrence patterns could be studied. Rather than using new phenotypic data, the later analysis identified candidate immune exposures from TCR beta sequences and from how often those sequences occurred across donors. In an earlier analysis of several hundred of the donors, high-throughput TCR beta sequencing was used to judge whether each TCR beta V gene segment behaved as functional or pseudogenic. Alongside the repertoire data, information on donor age, sex, ethnicity and CMV serostatus was compiled. In a later genetic analysis, genome-wide SNP genotypes for about three fifths of the roughly 670 donors were used, and that subset was treated as a discovery cohort. Every repertoire in the discovery cohort had been generated on one and the same sequencing platform. Both class I and class II loci were covered by HLA typing, at four-digit resolution. Typing coverage varied by locus: about 620-630 donors for A, B, C, DRB1 and DQB1; roughly 510 for DQA1; around 570 for DPA1; more than 450 for DPB1. Because of strong linkage in the cohort, four or five DR-DQ haplotypes were treated as single units for association and clustering. On average, around 240,000 unique TCR beta nucleotide sequences were sequenced per donor among 398 genotyped donors of the cohort, with 15% to 20% of those sequences being non-productive.

Counted from cysteine to phenylalanine, this CDR3 has 15 amino acids. The read is trimmed to its CDR3 DNA, 45 bases read in frame from base 1. The germline V gene specifies SGDLS as CDR1 and YYNGEE as CDR2. V loses 0 bases, J loses 8 bases, and the germline ends lie 12 bases apart. Here is what the overall study found, with its caveats: According to a later analysis, most CMV-associated TCR beta chains appeared to be HLA-restricted, and the HLA associations seemed to be driven largely by CMV exposure. Compared with equally common non-associated chains, HLA-associated TCR beta chains in a later analysis were more clonally expanded and had lower generation probabilities. Because some donors lacked HLA typing at each locus, the association tests relied only on the typed subset. The study gave a list of under 200 TCR beta chains associated with cytomegalovirus. The presence/absence analyses assumed that sequencing depth was roughly uniform across donors, and that assumption may not be true. A later analysis found that TCR association rates varied across HLA loci, with DRB1 alleles showing the most associated TCRs and HLA-C alleles the fewest. Because counts were too low, around 18 rarely observed V segments, including chromosome 9 orphons, were left out of the earlier analysis of a few hundred of the donors. The cohort was sequenced for TCR beta chains only, and without alpha or paired-chain data the features that could be detected were limited. An earlier analysis of several hundred of the donors showed that most TCR beta V segments appeared in productive rearrangements either about 90% or about 30% of the time, which broadly matched IMGT annotations. The classifier was reported to diagnose cytomegalovirus status with high specificity and sensitivity in both the original cohort and the validation cohort. Across donors, most TCR sequences were observed very rarely, whereas some public TCRs were present in many individuals. A later genetic analysis reported fewer N-insertions in productive TCRs among donors in an Asian-associated ancestry cluster than the roughly 650-donor mean. Correlated functional status among segregating V segments might reflect linkage disequilibrium, but an unknown experimental factor could not be ruled out. CMV serostatus was the only immune exposure information available for the cohort. A further reported finding was that TCR beta sequences accurately predicted the HLA-A and HLA-B alleles for most subjects in the first cohort. A later genetic analysis associated a missense DCLRE1C variant with V-gene and J-gene trimming of TCR beta chains, and an independent cohort replicated the association. Several of the top co-occurrence clusters appeared to be linked to parvovirus B19, influenza, CMV and Epstein-Barr virus, according to a later analysis. The sequencing pipeline was judged likely to have produced a cluster of highly shared sequence variants as a technical artifact. At a false discovery rate of 0.05, a later analysis linked 16,951 TCR beta sequences to specific HLA alleles. A few of the identified cytomegalovirus-associated TCR beta chains were confirmed in vitro to be specific for cytomegalovirus antigens. The authors suggested that the approach could potentially be generalized to other disease states and immunological phenotypes. Some IMGT-functional V segments, including TRBV6-2 and TRBV6-3, could not be told apart with the 87-base-pair reads, so those segments were excluded. When HLA alleles, especially DR and DQ, strongly co-occurred, attributing TCR associations to individual alleles was difficult.

The cohort was made up of under 800 healthy bone marrow donors. All cohort members were sampled while nominally healthy, although unrecorded immune exposures were likely present. CMV serostatus was positive for about 300 and negative for about 50% of the roughly 700 cohort members, and was not recorded for this donor. Each donor provided a peripheral blood sample, and peripheral blood mononuclear cells were used for TCR beta sequencing. Genomic DNA extraction from the blood cell samples was performed with the Qiagen DNeasy Blood Extraction Kit. Library prep was done by the immunoSEQ multiplex PCR assay. For the multiplex PCR, a mixture combining 60 forward primers for TCR Vbeta segments and 13 reverse primers for TCR Jbeta segments was used. A multiplex PCR assay on genomic DNA amplified the CDR3 region of rearranged TCR beta genes. On the Illumina HiSeq System, the amplified TCR beta libraries were sequenced as 87-base-pair reads. Per the original workflow: A later analysis counted approximately 76 million unique TCR beta chains across the 700 or so repertoires, and 9.5 million to 11 million of these chains were shared by at least two donors. To remove PCR and sequencing errors, raw reads were error-corrected and collapsed into unique sequences using a nearest-neighbor algorithm that merged closely related sequences. CDR3 sequences were aligned to IMGT reference sequences to assign V, D and J gene segments. For a sequence to be retained, a match of at least six nucleotides was required to both a V gene segment and a J gene segment. Rearrangements were classified as productive when the CDR3 lacked stop codons and remained in frame with V and J, and all other rearrangements were classified as non-productive. Following IMGT convention, CDR3 was defined as the stretch from the second conserved V-encoded cysteine to the conserved J-encoded phenylalanine. Sequences without an unambiguous match to a single V gene segment were excluded from the earlier analysis of 500 to 700 of the donors. In an earlier analysis of approximately 590 of the donors, a V segment was called functional when productive rearrangements were above 56.7%, and segregating when the standard deviation between donors exceeded 5%. To diagnose cytomegalovirus status from the catalog of TCR beta chain sequences, a statistical classification framework was built. A later analysis assigned V and J genes by comparing TCR nucleotide sequences with IMGT/GENE-DB human TR gene sequences. A later analysis assigned CDR3 sequences and most-parsimonious VDJ recombination scenarios with the TCRdist pipeline. In a later analysis, each TCR beta chain was defined by its CDR3 amino acid sequence together with its V-gene family, and reads without a unique V-gene family were excluded. To address suspected cross-contamination and a sequencing artifact, a later analysis removed 550 to 750 highly shared, low-generation-probability nucleotide sequences. A later analysis calculated a clonal expansion index for each public chain from normalized within-repertoire ranks of inferred template counts. A later analysis computed generation probabilities with a VDJ recombination model fitted to out-of-frame rearrangements, and checked the results against IGoR. In a later analysis, TCR-TCR, TCR-HLA and TCR-CMV co-occurrence was scored with hypergeometric tests, and a repertoire-size bias correction was applied to TCR pairs. To estimate false discovery rates, a later analysis permuted the HLA or CMV assignments 20 times. In a later analysis, co-occurring TCRs were grouped with DBSCAN, and TCRdist sequence similarity was added when clustering was performed within HLA-allele-positive subsets. For co-occurrence clustering, repertoires with fewer than 30,000 or more than 120,000 public chains were excluded, along with 4 to 6 repertoires with anomalous nucleotide sharing. The clones in this table, taken by TCRdb from immuneACCESS, are in-frame only. Not every clone is retained; where verified, under half of the shortfall comes from an unresolved V gene, and the cause of the rest is unknown. That table gives V, J and clone size, and the DNA gave D and trimming. This sample lists about 120,000 clones; around four fifths were detected once. The ten largest make up around 0.92% of the sample.

On this clone itself: No antigen is known for it. The record has no base qualities; no much larger clone is one base away.

The V and J genes are TRBV9 and TRBJ1-6; TRBD1 is a weak D gene call, 5 bases matching. The source of this sequence is a human donor in good health. The sample taken for sequencing was PBMCs. The CDR3 here reads CASSVAGRGDSPLHF. The nucleotides read TGTGCCAGCAGCGTAGCGGGGCGGGGGGATTCACCCCTCCACTTT. With the rest looked up from the reference TRBV9 and TRBJ1-6 genes rather than sequenced, the full variable domain is DSGVTQTPKHLITATGQRVTLRCSPRSGDLSVYWYQQSLDQGLQFLIQYYNGEERAKGNILERFSAQQFPDLHSELNLSSLELGDSALYFCASSVAGRGDSPLHFGNGTRLTVT.